The 23 T cell receptor beta chains below come from one sample, sequenced in a study of blood T cells in healthy people across ages. The use of a sample-barcoded 5' primer and a J-beta primer mix characterized a second PCR of roughly 7 to 12 cycles. TCRdb fed the 5' RACE reads into MiXCR, producing one record per CDR3 protein. Among about 780,000 distinct CDR3 sequences listed, 25% to 30% were seen once. This sample also belongs to another study, concerning T cells of mothers and their children.

Source material: blood. The receptor set was obtained from a boy younger than 18 in good health.

The chain couples TRBV5-1 to TRBJ2-7; the D is unclear. The DNA matches TRBJ2-1 better at its end, which makes the J call doubtful. The CDR3 loop spans 15 amino acids. CDR1 and CDR2 (germline): SGHRS, YFSETQ. The chain's CDR3 is CASSHTPPNYNEQFF. Written as DNA, the CDR3 is TGCGCCAGCAGCCATACTCCACCGAACTACAATGAGCAGTTCTTC.

The chain joins TRBV7-6 to TRBJ2-3, with D unresolved. The CDR3 loop spans 12 amino acids. The germline gives CDR1 SGHVS, CDR2 FNYEAQ. V lost 5 bases and J 5 bases, leaving 8 bases between the germline ends. CDR3 DNA: TGTGCCAGCAGCCAGCTCCTAGATACGCAGTATTTT. Translation: CASSQLLDTQYF.

This chain uses TRBV7-9 with TRBJ1-2; D remains unclear. CDR3 length: 13 amino acids. Between the trimmed V and J ends, which lost 2 bases and 8 bases, there was a span of 12 bases. Germline values: CDR1 SEHNR, CDR2 FQNEAQ (reference sequence). CDR3: CASSLWVTIGYTF. The CDR3 coding sequence is TGTGCCAGCAGCTTATGGGTTACTATCGGCTACACCTTC.

This clonotype was seen a handful of times. V is TRBV27 and J is TRBJ1-6; 11 bases are shared with TRBD1. The CDR3 totals 15 residues. Unmatched junction bases numbered 4, after V lost 2 bases and J lost 10 bases. The V gene's germline CDR1 is MNHEY and CDR2 SMNVEV (reference sequence). The CDR3 DNA follows: TGTGCCAGCAGTTTACGGGACAGGGGGTTATCACCCCTCCACTTT. Its translation: CASSLRDRGLSPLHF.

This clonotype showed up just a few times. The chain employs TRBV6-2 or TRBV6-3 and TRBJ1-3; D ambiguous. The CDR3 loop spans 15 amino acids. V lost 7 bases and J lost 0, with 13 bases in between. Germline V gene sequence: CDR1 MNHEY, CDR2 SVGEGT. The CDR3 bases are TGTGCCAGCACCCCAGCACTGAGCTCTGGAAACACCATATATTTT. Its translation is CASTPALSSGNTIYF.

This clonotype was seen only once. This rearrangement joins TRBV30 to TRBJ2-7, with 7 positions matching TRBD1. Germline V gene sequence: CDR1 GTSNPN, CDR2 SVGIG (reference sequence). The CDR3 sequence is 16 residues long. V shed 1 base and J 4 bases; nucleotides not matched to a gene: 13. Written as DNA, the CDR3 is TGTGCCTGGAGTGGTCGAGGGGGCTTGGGGAAATACGAGCAGTACTTC. The encoded protein is CAWSGRGGLGKYEQYF. Looking up the rest from reference TRBV30 and TRBJ2-7 gives the full variable domain: SQTIHQWPATLVQPVGSPLSLECTVEGTSNPNLYWYRQAAGRGLQLLFYSVGIGQISSEVPQNLSASRPQDRQFILSSKKLLLSDSGFYLCAWSGRGGLGKYEQYFGPGTRLTVT.

The rearrangement joins TRBV5-1 to TRBJ1-2, with no clear D. V was shortened by 0 bases and J by 0 bases, with 12 bases between the two germline ends. Germline V CDR1 and CDR2: SGHRS, YFSETQ. The CDR3 runs 16 residues. The CDR3 DNA reads as TGCGCCAGCAGCTTGGCGCCTTCTGTAGCTAACTATGGCTACACCTTC. Translating gives CASSLAPSVANYGYTF.

The CDR3 is CAISESWRLNYGYTF. The CDR3 DNA follows: TGTGCCATCAGTGAGTCCTGGAGACTTAACTATGGCTACACCTTC. This chain connects TRBV10-3 to TRBJ1-2; D is undetermined. Germline CDR1 and CDR2: ENHRY and SYGVKD. V shed 0 bases and J shed 1 base, with 9 bases lying between them. The CDR3 covers 15 residues.

This clonotype occurred a few times. CDR3 sequence reads: CSASPGSSGNTIYF. The DNA of the CDR3 is TGCAGTGCTAGCCCCGGGTCCTCTGGAAACACCATATATTTT. This chain links TRBV20-1 with TRBJ1-3; D is unclear. Germline assignment: CDR1 DFQATT and CDR2 SNEGSKA (reference sequence). V was cut by 3 bases and J by 0 bases, with 9 bases left in between. This CDR3 comprises 14 residues.

The chain uses TRBV7-3 and TRBJ2-3; 9 nucleotides align to TRBD2. The V gene's germline CDR1 is SGHTA and CDR2 FQGTGA. The CDR3 is 13 residues long. Unmatched junction bases numbered 2, after V lost 5 bases and J lost 5 bases. The CDR3 reads CASSRAGGDTQYF. CDR3 sequence (DNA): TGTGCCAGCAGCAGAGCGGGGGGAGATACGCAGTATTTT.

The chain combines TRBV4-2 with TRBJ1-5; D may be TRBD1 (6 bases). The V end was cut by 0 bases, the J end by 1 base, with 16 bases between. The CDR3 length is 18 residues. Germline CDR1 LGHNA, CDR2 YNFKEQ. The CDR3 DNA sequence: TGTGCCAGCAGCCAAGACGACGAGGGGGGAGTGAGCAATCAGCCCCAGCATTTT. This gives the protein CASSQDDEGGVSNQPQHF.

This rearrangement joins TRBV2 to TRBJ1-4; 8 bases are a match to TRBD1. The V gene end was trimmed by 0 bases and the J gene end by 11 bases; junction bases not matched to a gene: 8. CDR3 size: 15 residues. Germline CDR1 is SNHLY and CDR2 is FYNNEI. For the CDR3, the DNA is TGTGCCAGCAGTGAAGCGCCACAGGGGGATGGGAAACTGTTTTTT. The encoded protein is CASSEAPQGDGKLFF.

The chain uses TRBV5-1 and TRBJ2-3; 13 nucleotides match TRBD2. Trimming took 1 base from V and 3 from J; bases not matched to a gene: 5. The CDR3 is 17 residues long. Germline V CDR1 and CDR2: SGHRS, YFSETQ. CDR3 sequence reads: CASSLMGLAGSTDTQYF. The CDR3 nucleotides are TGCGCCAGCAGCTTGATGGGACTAGCGGGGTCAACAGATACGCAGTATTTT.

The CDR3 here is CASSLESSDTEAFF. CDR3 DNA sequence: TGCGCCAGCAGCTTGGAATCTTCGGACACTGAAGCTTTCTTT. V gene TRBV5-1 combines with J gene TRBJ1-1, with D uncertain. The germline gives CDR1 SGHRS, CDR2 YFSETQ. V lost 0 bases to trimming and J lost 3 bases, with 9 bases between them. This CDR3 comprises 14 residues.

The sample holds many counts of this clonotype. The chain carries TRBV5-1 and TRBJ1-4; D unresolved. Germline-derived CDR1 and CDR2 are SGHRS and YFSETQ. This CDR3 region has 14 residues. V lost 7 bases and J 0 bases, leaving 10 bases between the germline ends. As DNA, the CDR3 is TGCGCCAGCGGGAAAGATGCAACTAATGAAAAACTGTTTTTT. It encodes CASGKDATNEKLFF.

The chain carries TRBV6-5 and TRBJ2-7; TRBD2 aligns across 12 bases. The trim removed 9 bases at V and 0 bases at J, leaving 12 bases unmatched. Per germline, CDR1 MNHEY and CDR2 SVGAGI. The CDR3 sequence is 17 residues long. CDR3 sequence reads: CASSGLAGTPSSYEQYF. The CDR3 DNA sequence: TGTGCCAGTTCGGGACTAGCGGGTACGCCGAGCTCCTACGAGCAGTACTTC.

About this clonotype itself: Compared with germline, one end of the junction differs, possibly owing to a read error. The chain combines TRBV15 with TRBJ2-5, with TRBD1 as a possible D gene (7 bases). This CDR3 is built from 17 residues. Germline assignment: CDR1 LNHNV and CDR2 YYDKDF (reference sequence). The DNA for the CDR3 is TGTGCCACCAGCAGAGTGCCAGGGGGGACACTTCAAGAGACCCAGTGCTTC. Translated: CATSRVPGGTLQETQCF.

This clonotype has just a few counts. The CDR3 region is CASSEDRQSTTRTDTQYF. The CDR3, as DNA: TGTGCCAGCAGTGAAGACAGGCAGTCGACTACCCGCACAGATACGCAGTATTTT. V gene TRBV25-1 combines with J gene TRBJ2-3, with TRBD1 as a possible D gene (6 bases). Germline-derived CDR1 and CDR2 are MGHDK and SYGVNS. V dropped 2 bases and J dropped 1 base, with 19 bases sitting between them. The CDR3 has 18 residues.

The chain couples TRBV5-5 to TRBJ2-7; 7 positions agree with TRBD1. Germline CDR1 is SGHKS and CDR2 is YYEKEE (reference sequence). Germline trimming cut 6 bases from V and 2 bases from J; bases unmatched to any gene: 8. There are 14 residues in the CDR3. The CDR3 here is CASTDRVPPYEQYF. In nucleotides, the CDR3 is TGTGCCAGCACCGACAGGGTCCCTCCCTACGAGCAGTACTTC.

The chain uses TRBV28 and TRBJ2-1; 13 bases match TRBD2. Germline assignment: CDR1 MDHEN and CDR2 SYDVKM. The V segment lost 2 bases and the J segment 8 bases; nucleotides outside the gene matches: 3. This CDR3 is 15 amino acids long. The CDR3 DNA reads TGTGCCAGCAGTTTACTTACTAGCGGGGGGGATGAGCAGTTCTTC. It encodes CASSLLTSGGDEQFF.

This clonotype was recorded a few times. The chain links TRBV12-5 to TRBJ2-7, with no clear D. Trimming left V 7 bases short and J 6 bases short, with 7 bases between. The CDR3 is 10 residues long. Germline V gene sequence: CDR1 LGHNT, CDR2 FRNRAP. The CDR3 bases are TGTGCTAGTGCTGCGATCGAGCAGTACTTC. Its translation: CASAAIEQYF. Based on the CDR3 plus reference TRBV12-5 and TRBJ2-7, the full variable domain is DARVTQTPRHKVTEMGQEVTMRCQPILGHNTVFWYRQTMMQGLELLAYFRNRAPLDDSGMPKDRFSAEMPDATLATLKIQPSEPRDSAVYFCASAAIEQYFGPGTRLTVT.

J is TRBJ1-4 and V is TRBV7-9; 9 nucleotides align to TRBD1. V was clipped by 1 base and J by 8 bases; unmatched bases: 8. The CDR3 has 16 residues. Germline V lookup: CDR1 SEHNR, CDR2 FQNEAQ (reference sequence). CDR3 DNA sequence: TGTGCCAGCAGCTTAGGCCTCGGACAGGGGAGAGAAAAACTGTTTTTT. Its protein product is CASSLGLGQGREKLFF.

This clonotype was picked up a small number of times. The chain employs TRBV2 and TRBJ1-2; possibly TRBD1 for D (6 bases). Germline V gene lookup returns CDR1 SNHLY and CDR2 FYNNEI. The CDR3 is 12 amino acids. V lost 6 bases, J lost 12 bases, and 17 bases lay in between. The chain's CDR3 is CASSLGEGVNTF. DNA for the CDR3: TGTGCCAGCAGCCTCGGGGAGGGGGTGAACACCTTC.